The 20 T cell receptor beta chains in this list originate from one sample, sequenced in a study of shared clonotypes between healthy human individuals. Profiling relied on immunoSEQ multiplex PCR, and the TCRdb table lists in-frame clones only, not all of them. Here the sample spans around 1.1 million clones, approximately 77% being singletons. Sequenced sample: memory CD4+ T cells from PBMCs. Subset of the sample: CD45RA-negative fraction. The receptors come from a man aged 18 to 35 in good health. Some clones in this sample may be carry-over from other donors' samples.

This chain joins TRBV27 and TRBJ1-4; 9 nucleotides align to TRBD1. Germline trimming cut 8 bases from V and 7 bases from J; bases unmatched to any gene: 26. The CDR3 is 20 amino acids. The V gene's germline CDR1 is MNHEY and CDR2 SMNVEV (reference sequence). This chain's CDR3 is CASGSNRPSGTGLRGEKLFF. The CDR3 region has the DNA TGTGCCAGCGGATCCAACCGTCCTTCCGGGACAGGGCTTAGGGGTGAAAAACTGTTTTTT.

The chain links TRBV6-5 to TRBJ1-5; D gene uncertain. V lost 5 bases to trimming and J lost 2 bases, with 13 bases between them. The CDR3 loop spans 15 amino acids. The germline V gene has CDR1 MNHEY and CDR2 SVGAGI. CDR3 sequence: CASSAYGSGNQPQHF. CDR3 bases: TGTGCCAGCAGTGCCTATGGCAGTGGCAATCAGCCCCAGCATTTT.

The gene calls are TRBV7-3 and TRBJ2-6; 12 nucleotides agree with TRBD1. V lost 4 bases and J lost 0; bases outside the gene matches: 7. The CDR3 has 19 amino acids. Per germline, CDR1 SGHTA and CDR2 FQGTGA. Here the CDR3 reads CASSSAGTGGASGANVLTF. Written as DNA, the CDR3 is TGTGCCAGCAGCTCCGCCGGGACAGGGGGCGCCTCTGGGGCCAACGTCCTGACTTTC.

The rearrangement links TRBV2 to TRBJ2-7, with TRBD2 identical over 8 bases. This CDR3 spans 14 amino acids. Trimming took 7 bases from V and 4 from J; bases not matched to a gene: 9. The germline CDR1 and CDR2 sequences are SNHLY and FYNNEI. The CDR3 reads CASTDAGGSYEQYF. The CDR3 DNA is TGTGCCAGCACAGATGCGGGAGGTTCATACGAGCAGTACTTC.

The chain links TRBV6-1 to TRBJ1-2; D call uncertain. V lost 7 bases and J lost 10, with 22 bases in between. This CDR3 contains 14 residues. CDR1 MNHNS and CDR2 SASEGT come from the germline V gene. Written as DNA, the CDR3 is TGTGCCAGCATCGCTGACACCCTGGGTCAGCCCTACACCTTC. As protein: CASIADTLGQPYTF.

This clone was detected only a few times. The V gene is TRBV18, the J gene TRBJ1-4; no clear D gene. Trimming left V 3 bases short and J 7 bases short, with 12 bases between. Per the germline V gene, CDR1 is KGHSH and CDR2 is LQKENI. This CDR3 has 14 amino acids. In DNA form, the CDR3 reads TGTGCCAGCTCACCGCAGGAGATCGGTGAAAAACTGTTTTTT. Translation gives CASSPQEIGEKLFF.

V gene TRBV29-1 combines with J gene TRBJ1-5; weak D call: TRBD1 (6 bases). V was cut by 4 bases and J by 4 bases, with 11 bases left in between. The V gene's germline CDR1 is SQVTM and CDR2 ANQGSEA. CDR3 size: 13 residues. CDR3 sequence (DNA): TGCAGCGTTGGGTACAGGGCTAATCAGCCCCAGCATTTT. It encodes CSVGYRANQPQHF.

The CDR3 region has the DNA TGTGCCAGCAGCCCAGGGGAGTGGAGGACCCAGTACTTC. Its protein is CASSPGEWRTQYF. The chain employs TRBV9 and TRBJ2-5, with D possibly being TRBD1 (6 bases). The CDR3 is 13 residues long. Germline V CDR1 and CDR2: SGDLS, YYNGEE. V was shortened by 4 bases and J by 7 bases, with 14 bases between the two germline ends. The whole variable domain, remainder taken from reference TRBV9 and TRBJ2-5, is DSGVTQTPKHLITATGQRVTLRCSPRSGDLSVYWYQQSLDQGLQFLIQYYNGEERAKGNILERFSAQQFPDLHSELNLSSLELGDSALYFCASSPGEWRTQYFGPGTRLLVL.

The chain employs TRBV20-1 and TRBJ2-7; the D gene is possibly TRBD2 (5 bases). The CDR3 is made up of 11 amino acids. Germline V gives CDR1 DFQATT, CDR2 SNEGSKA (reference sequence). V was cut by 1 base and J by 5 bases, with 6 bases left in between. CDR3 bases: TGCAGTGCTAGAGGAGGGAACGAGCAGTACTTC. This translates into CSARGGNEQYF.

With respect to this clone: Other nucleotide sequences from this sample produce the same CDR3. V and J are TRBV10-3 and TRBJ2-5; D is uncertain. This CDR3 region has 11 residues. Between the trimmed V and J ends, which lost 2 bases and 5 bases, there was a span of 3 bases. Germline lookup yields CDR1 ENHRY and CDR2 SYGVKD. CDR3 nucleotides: TGTGCCATCAGTGAGAGGGAGACCCAGTACTTC. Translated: CAISERETQYF.

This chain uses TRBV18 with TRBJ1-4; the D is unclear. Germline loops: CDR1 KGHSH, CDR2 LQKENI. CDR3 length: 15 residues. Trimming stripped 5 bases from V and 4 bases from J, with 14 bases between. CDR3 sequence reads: CASSSARALNEKLFF. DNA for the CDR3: TGTGCCAGCTCATCCGCCCGGGCCCTTAATGAAAAACTGTTTTTT.

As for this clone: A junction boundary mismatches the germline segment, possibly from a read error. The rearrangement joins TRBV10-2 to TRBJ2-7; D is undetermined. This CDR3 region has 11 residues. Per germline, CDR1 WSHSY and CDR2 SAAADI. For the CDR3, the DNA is TGCGCCAGCAGTGGACTTAGGACGTGGGACTTC. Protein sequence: CASSGLRTWDF.

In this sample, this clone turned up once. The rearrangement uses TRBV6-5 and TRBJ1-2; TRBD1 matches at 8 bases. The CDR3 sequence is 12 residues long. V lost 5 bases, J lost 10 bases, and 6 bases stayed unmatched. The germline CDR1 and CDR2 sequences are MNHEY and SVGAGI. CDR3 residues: CASSKRQGLYTF. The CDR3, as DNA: TGTGCCAGCAGTAAAAGACAGGGGCTCTACACCTTC.

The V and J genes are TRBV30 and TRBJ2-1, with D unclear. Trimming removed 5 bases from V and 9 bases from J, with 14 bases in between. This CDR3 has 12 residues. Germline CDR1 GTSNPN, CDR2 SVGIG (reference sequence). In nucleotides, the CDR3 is TGTGCCTGGCAGCGAGAGGCGATTGAGCAGTTCTTC. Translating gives CAWQREAIEQFF.

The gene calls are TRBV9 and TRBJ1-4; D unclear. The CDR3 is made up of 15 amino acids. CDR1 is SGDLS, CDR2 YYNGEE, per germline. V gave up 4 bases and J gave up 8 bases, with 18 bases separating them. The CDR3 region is CASSWPGQLGEKLFF. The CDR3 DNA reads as TGTGCCAGCAGCTGGCCCGGCCAGTTAGGAGAAAAACTGTTTTTT.

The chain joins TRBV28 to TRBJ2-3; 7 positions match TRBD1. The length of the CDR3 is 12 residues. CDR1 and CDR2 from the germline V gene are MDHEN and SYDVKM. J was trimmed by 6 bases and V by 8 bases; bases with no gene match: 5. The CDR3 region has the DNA TGTGCCAGCCGGGACAGCGTTGATACGCAGTATTTT. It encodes CASRDSVDTQYF. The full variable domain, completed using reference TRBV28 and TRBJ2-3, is DVKVTQSSRYLVKRTGEKVFLECVQDMDHENMFWYRQDPGLGLRLIYFSYDVKMKEKGDIPEGYSVSREKKERFSLILESASTNQTSMYLCASRDSVDTQYFGPGTRLTVL.

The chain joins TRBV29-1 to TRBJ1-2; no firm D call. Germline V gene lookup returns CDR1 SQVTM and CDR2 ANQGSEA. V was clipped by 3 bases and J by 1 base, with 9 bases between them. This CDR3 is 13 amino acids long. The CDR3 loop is CSVELRNNYGYTF. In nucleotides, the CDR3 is TGCAGCGTTGAGTTACGGAATAACTATGGCTACACCTTC.

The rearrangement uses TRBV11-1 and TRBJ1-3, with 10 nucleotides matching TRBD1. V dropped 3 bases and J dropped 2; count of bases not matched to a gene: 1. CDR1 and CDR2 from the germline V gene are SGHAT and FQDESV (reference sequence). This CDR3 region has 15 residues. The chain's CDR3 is CASSFDRGPGNTIYF. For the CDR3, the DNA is TGTGCCAGCAGCTTCGACAGGGGGCCTGGAAACACCATATATTTT.

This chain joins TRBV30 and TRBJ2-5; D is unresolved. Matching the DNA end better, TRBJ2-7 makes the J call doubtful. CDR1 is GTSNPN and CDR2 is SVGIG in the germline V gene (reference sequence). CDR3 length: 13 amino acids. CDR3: CAWGGFLLSEQYF. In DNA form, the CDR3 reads TGTGCCTGGGGTGGGTTCCTATTGAGCGAGCAGTACTTC.

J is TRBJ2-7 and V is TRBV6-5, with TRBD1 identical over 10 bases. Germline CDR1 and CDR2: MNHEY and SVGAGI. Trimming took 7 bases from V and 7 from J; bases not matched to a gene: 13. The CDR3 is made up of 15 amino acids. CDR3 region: CASTSLGTGEKEQYF. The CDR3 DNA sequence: TGTGCCAGCACCTCCTTGGGGACAGGGGAGAAGGAGCAGTACTTC.